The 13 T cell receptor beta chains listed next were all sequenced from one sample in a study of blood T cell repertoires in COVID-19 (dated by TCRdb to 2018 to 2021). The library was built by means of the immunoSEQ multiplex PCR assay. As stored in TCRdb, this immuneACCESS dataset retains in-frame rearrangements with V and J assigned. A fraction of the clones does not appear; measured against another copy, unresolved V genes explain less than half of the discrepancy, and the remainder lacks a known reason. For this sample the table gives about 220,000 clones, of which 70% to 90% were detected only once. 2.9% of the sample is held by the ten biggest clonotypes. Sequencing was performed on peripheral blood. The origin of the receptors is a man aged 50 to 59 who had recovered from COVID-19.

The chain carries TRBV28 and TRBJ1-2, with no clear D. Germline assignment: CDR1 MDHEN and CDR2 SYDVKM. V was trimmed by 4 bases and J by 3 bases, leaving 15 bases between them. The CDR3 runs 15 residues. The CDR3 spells CASSSPGSNYYGYTF. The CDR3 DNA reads TGTGCCAGCAGTTCCCCGGGAAGCAACTACTATGGCTACACCTTC.

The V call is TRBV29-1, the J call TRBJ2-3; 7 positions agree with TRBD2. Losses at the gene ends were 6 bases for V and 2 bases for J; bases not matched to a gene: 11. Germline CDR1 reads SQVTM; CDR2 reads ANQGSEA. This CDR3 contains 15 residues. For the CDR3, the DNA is TGCAGCGTCAGAGCCGGGACTAAATACACAGATACGCAGTATTTT. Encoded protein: CSVRAGTKYTDTQYF.

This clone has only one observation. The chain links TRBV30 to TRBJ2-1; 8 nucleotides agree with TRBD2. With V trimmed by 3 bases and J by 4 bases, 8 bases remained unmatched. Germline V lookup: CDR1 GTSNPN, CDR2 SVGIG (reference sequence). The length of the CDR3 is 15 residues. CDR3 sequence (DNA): TGTGCCTGGAGGGGCGGGGGGCTATTGTACAATGAGCAGTTCTTC. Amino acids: CAWRGGGLLYNEQFF.

As DNA, the CDR3 is TGTGCCAGCAGCGTAGGGGGGACTAGCGTCGCCAAAAACATTCAGTACTTC. It translates to CASSVGGTSVAKNIQYF. The chain uses TRBV9 and TRBJ2-4, with 10 bases aligning to TRBD2. Germline CDR1 and CDR2: SGDLS and YYNGEE. This CDR3 spans 17 amino acids. The ends lost 0 bases at V and 1 base at J; junction bases unmatched: 4. The full variable domain, completed using reference TRBV9 and TRBJ2-4, is DSGVTQTPKHLITATGQRVTLRCSPRSGDLSVYWYQQSLDQGLQFLIQYYNGEERAKGNILERFSAQQFPDLHSELNLSSLELGDSALYFCASSVGGTSVAKNIQYFGAGTRLSVL.

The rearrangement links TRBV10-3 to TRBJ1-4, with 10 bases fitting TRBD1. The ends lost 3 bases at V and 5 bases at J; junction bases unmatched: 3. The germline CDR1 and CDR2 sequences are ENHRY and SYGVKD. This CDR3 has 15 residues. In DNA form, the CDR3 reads TGTGCCATCAGTGACCGGGACAGGGGCAATGAAAAACTGTTTTTT. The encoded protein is CAISDRDRGNEKLFF.

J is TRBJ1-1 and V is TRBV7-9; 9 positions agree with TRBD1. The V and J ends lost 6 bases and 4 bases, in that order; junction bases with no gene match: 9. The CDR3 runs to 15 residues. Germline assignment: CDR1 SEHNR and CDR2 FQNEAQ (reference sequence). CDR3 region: CASSKNRGRVTEAFF. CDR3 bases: TGTGCCAGCAGTAAGAACAGGGGGCGGGTCACTGAAGCTTTCTTT. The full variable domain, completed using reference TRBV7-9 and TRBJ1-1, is DTGVSQNPRHKITKRGQNVTFRCDPISEHNRLYWYRQTLGQGPEFLTYFQNEAQLEKSRLLSDRFSAERPKGSFSTLEIQRTEQGDSAMYLCASSKNRGRVTEAFFGQGTRLTVV.

This chain's CDR3 is CASSGTGYTGELFF. DNA for the CDR3: TGTGCCAGCAGTGGAACGGGTTACACCGGGGAGCTGTTTTTT. V is TRBV25-1 and J is TRBJ2-2; D unclear. The ends were cut back, 4 bases at V and 3 bases at J, with 9 bases in the middle. Germline CDR1 is MGHDK and CDR2 is SYGVNS. CDR3 length equals 14 residues.

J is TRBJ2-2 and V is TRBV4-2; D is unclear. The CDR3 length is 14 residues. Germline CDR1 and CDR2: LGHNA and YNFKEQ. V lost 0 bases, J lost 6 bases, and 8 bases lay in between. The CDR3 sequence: CASSQEEIAGELFF. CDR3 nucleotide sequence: TGTGCCAGCAGCCAAGAAGAGATCGCCGGGGAGCTGTTTTTT.

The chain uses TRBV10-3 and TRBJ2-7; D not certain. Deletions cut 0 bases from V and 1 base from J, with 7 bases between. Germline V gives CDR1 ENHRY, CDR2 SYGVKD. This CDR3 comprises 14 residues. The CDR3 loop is CAISESGISYEQYF. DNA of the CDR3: TGTGCCATCAGTGAGTCTGGCATTTCCTACGAGCAGTACTTC.

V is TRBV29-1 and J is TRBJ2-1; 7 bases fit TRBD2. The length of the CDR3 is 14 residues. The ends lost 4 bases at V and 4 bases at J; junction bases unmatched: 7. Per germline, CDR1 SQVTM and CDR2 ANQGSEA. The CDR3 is CSVASGNPYNEQFF. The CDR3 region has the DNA TGCAGCGTTGCTAGCGGAAATCCTTACAATGAGCAGTTCTTC.

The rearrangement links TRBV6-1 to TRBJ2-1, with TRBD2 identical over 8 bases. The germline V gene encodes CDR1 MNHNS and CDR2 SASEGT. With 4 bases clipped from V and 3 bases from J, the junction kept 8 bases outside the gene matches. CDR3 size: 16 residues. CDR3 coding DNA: TGTGCCAGCAGTGTCCTACTAGCGGCCGTCTACAATGAGCAGTTCTTC. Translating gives CASSVLLAAVYNEQFF.

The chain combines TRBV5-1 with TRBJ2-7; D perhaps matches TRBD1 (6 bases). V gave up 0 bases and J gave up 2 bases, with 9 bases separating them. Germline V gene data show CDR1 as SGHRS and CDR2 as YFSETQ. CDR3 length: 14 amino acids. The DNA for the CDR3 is TGCGCCAGCAGCTTGGGGACAGCCCCCTACGAGCAGTACTTC. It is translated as CASSLGTAPYEQYF.

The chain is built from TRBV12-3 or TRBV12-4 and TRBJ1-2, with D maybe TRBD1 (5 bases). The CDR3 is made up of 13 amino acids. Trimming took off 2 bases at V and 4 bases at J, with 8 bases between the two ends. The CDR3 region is CASSLRGIYGYTF. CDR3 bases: TGTGCCAGCAGTTTACGGGGGATCTATGGCTACACCTTC.